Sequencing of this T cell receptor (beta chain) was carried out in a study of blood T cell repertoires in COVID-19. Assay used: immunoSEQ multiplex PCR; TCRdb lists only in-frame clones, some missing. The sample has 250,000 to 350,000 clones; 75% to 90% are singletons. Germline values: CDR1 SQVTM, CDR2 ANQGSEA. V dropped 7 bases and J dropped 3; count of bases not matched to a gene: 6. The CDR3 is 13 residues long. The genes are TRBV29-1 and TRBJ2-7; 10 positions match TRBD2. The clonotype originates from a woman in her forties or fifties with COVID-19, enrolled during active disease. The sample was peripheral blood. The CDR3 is CSGKLAGSYEQYF. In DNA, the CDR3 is TGCAGCGGAAAACTAGCGGGGAGCTACGAGCAGTACTTC.